This T cell receptor (beta chain) comes out of a study of cytomegalovirus exposure and HLA in healthy donors. Study findings and constraints: Fewer N-insertions (relative to the roughly 630-donor mean) were reportedly seen in an Asian-associated ancestry cluster in a later analysis.

Trimming at V came to 1 base and at J to 0 bases, leaving 10 bases not matched to a gene. The CDR3 spans 19 residues. The germline CDR1 and CDR2 sequences are SNHLY and FYNNEI. PCR involved 60 Vbeta and 13 Jbeta primers. Produced via immunoSEQ multiplex PCR; TCRdb's table is partial and in-frame only. Of 110,000 to 150,000 clones in the sample, 78% were seen once. Turning to this clone: Its antigen is as yet unknown.

The V call is TRBV2, the J call TRBJ2-1; TRBD2 aligns across 9 bases. Sequences were obtained from PBMCs. The clonotype originates from a female donor in good health and CMV-seronegative. CDR3: CASSEESLGLATSYNEQFF. The CDR3 region has the DNA TGTGCCAGCAGTGAAGAATCTCTGGGACTAGCAACCTCCTACAATGAGCAGTTCTTC.